Shown below are 14 T cell receptor beta chains from a single sample sequenced in a study of CD8 T cells in Susac syndrome. RNA, at 0.5 to 1 ug, was reverse transcribed with random hexamers. TCRdb reanalysed the immunoSEQ multiplex PCR reads using MiXCR and keeps one entry per CDR3 protein. The sample lists 150,000 or so distinct CDR3 sequences, approximately 95% occurring once. The specimen sequenced was CD4+ T cells from PBMCs. The receptors derive from a human donor with Susac syndrome.

The chain recombines TRBV6-6 with TRBJ2-3, with D tentatively TRBD1 (6 bases). The ends were cut back, 4 bases at V and 4 bases at J, with 12 bases in the middle. The germline V gene has CDR1 MNHNY and CDR2 SVGAGI (reference sequence). CDR3 size: 14 residues. CDR3 sequence: CASSFRGLADTQYF. CDR3 sequence (DNA): TGTGCCAGCAGTTTCAGGGGATTGGCAGATACGCAGTATTTT.

The chain couples TRBV14 to TRBJ1-2; D unclear. V lost 0 bases, J lost 3 bases, and 5 bases lay in between. Germline CDR1 is SGHDN and CDR2 is FVKESK. The CDR3 runs 13 residues. CDR3 in amino acids: CASSQDRDYGYTF. Here the CDR3 DNA reads TGTGCCAGCAGCCAAGATCGTGACTATGGCTACACCTTC.

The V call is TRBV5-1, the J call TRBJ2-7, with 9 bases aligning to TRBD1. The V segment lost 4 bases and the J segment 0 bases; nucleotides outside the gene matches: 5. This CDR3 comprises 15 residues. The germline gives CDR1 SGHRS, CDR2 YFSETQ. CDR3 in DNA: TGCGCCAGCAGCGGACAGGGGAGGGGCTCCTACGAGCAGTACTTC. Its translation: CASSGQGRGSYEQYF.

The chain has TRBV7-9 and TRBJ1-2, with 9 bases identical to TRBD1. V shed 5 bases and J 12 bases; nucleotides not matched to a gene: 10. This CDR3 spans 13 amino acids. Germline V CDR1 and CDR2: SEHNR, FQNEAQ (reference sequence). CDR3 nucleotide sequence: TGTGCCAGCAGCCCGGGACAGGGAGGTATGCACACCTTC. Amino acids: CASSPGQGGMHTF.

This clonotype appeared a single time. V gene TRBV5-4 combines with J gene TRBJ2-3, with 8 bases identical to TRBD2. The CDR3 runs to 16 residues. Unmatched junction bases numbered 8, after V lost 1 base and J lost 4 bases. Per germline, CDR1 SGHNT and CDR2 YYREEE (reference sequence). The DNA for the CDR3 is TGTGCCAGCAGCTTGACAGGCCGGGGGGGATCAGATACGCAGTATTTT. It yields the protein CASSLTGRGGSDTQYF.

The CDR3 DNA sequence: TGTGCCAGCATGGGCCCCCGCGAAGCTTTCTTT. Its translation is CASMGPREAFF. The chain carries TRBV3-1 and TRBJ1-1; D is uncertain. Trimming pared 7 bases from V and 8 bases from J, leaving 11 bases between. This CDR3 region has 11 residues. CDR1 LGHDT and CDR2 YNNKEL come from the germline V gene (reference sequence).

As regards this clonotype: One junction end does not reproduce the germline sequence, and a read error may be involved. The V and J genes are TRBV20-1 and TRBJ2-2; D perhaps matches TRBD1 (6 bases). The CDR3 totals 15 residues. CDR1 is DFQATT, CDR2 SNEGSKA, per germline (reference sequence). The DNA of the CDR3 is TGCAGTGCGAGAGGTCTCAGGGGAAACACCGGGGAGCTGTTTTTT. Translation gives CSARGLRGNTGELFF.

In DNA, the CDR3 is TGTGCCAGCAGTGAAGGAGCCACAGATACGCAGTATTTT. Translated, it gives CASSEGATDTQYF. The V and J genes are TRBV2 and TRBJ2-3; D unresolved. The CDR3 is 13 residues long. CDR1 is SNHLY and CDR2 is FYNNEI in the germline V gene. The V end was cut by 1 base, the J end by 2 bases, with 4 bases between.

V gene TRBV5-6 combines with J gene TRBJ2-7; 7 nucleotides match TRBD1. Germline trimming cut 0 bases from V and 7 bases from J; bases unmatched to any gene: 4. The V gene's germline CDR1 is SGHDT and CDR2 YYEEEE. This CDR3 has 13 amino acids. The CDR3, as DNA: TGTGCCAGCAGCTTGGCCAAGACAGGGGAGCAGTACTTC. This codes for CASSLAKTGEQYF.

The rearrangement links TRBV27 to TRBJ2-7; D may be TRBD1 (7 bases). This CDR3 region has 15 residues. The germline gives CDR1 MNHEY, CDR2 SMNVEV (reference sequence). Trimming cost V 5 bases and J 5 bases, with 19 bases left between them. The CDR3 here is CASSPGQWRANEQYF. The CDR3 nucleotides read TGTGCCAGCAGTCCGGGACAGTGGAGGGCCAACGAGCAGTACTTC.

The V call is TRBV2, the J call TRBJ1-2; D gene ambiguous. The CDR3 is made up of 12 amino acids. V was trimmed by 7 bases and J by 8 bases, leaving 14 bases between them. In germline, CDR1 is SNHLY, CDR2 FYNNEI. The CDR3 sequence is CASTGTPRGYTF. CDR3 nucleotide sequence: TGTGCCAGCACTGGCACACCGCGAGGCTACACCTTC.

The chain joins TRBV14 to TRBJ1-6, with D perhaps TRBD1 (5 bases). CDR1 and CDR2 (germline): SGHDN, FVKESK. CDR3 length equals 15 residues. Trimming removed 1 base at V and 6 bases at J, with 10 bases between. The CDR3 DNA reads TGTGCCAGCAGCCAAGCGACAGCGTTTAATTCACCCCTCCACTTT. Protein: CASSQATAFNSPLHF. Combining the CDR3 with reference TRBV14 and TRBJ1-6 gives the whole variable domain EAGVTQFPSHSVIEKGQTVTLRCDPISGHDNLYWYRRVMGKEIKFLLHFVKESKQDESGMPNNRFLAERTGGTYSTLKVQPAELEDSGVYFCASSQATAFNSPLHFGNGTRLTVT.

The rearrangement joins TRBV7-9 to TRBJ2-1; D unresolved. Trimming took off 1 base at V and 0 bases at J, with 16 bases between the two ends. The CDR3 covers 18 residues. CDR1 and CDR2 (germline): SEHNR, FQNEAQ (reference sequence). The DNA of the CDR3 is TGTGCCAGCAGCTTAGACCTCAGGCAGCGTTCCTCCTACAATGAGCAGTTCTTC. Protein sequence: CASSLDLRQRSSYNEQFF. Full variable domain (rest looked up from reference TRBV7-9 and TRBJ2-1): DTGVSQNPRHKITKRGQNVTFRCDPISEHNRLYWYRQTLGQGPEFLTYFQNEAQLEKSRLLSDRFSAERPKGSFSTLEIQRTEQGDSAMYLCASSLDLRQRSSYNEQFFGPGTRLTVL.

The chain is built from TRBV27 and TRBJ2-7; D is uncertain. The V and J ends lost 3 bases and 3 bases respectively, with 9 bases between them. This CDR3 is 13 amino acids long. Germline CDR1 MNHEY, CDR2 SMNVEV (reference sequence). As DNA, the CDR3 is TGTGCCAGCAGTTTCACACCTGACTACGAGCAGTACTTC. It codes for CASSFTPDYEQYF.